This T cell receptor (beta chain) originates from a study of blood T cells in healthy people across ages. On the study more broadly: About one barcoded beta molecule per two T cells came from capture by template switching. Regarding the study as a whole: Per million T cells, the diversity of TCR beta decreased roughly linearly as age advanced. Long-lived and aged donors differed, with more naive CD4+ cells and higher diversity in the long-lived.

Caucasian individuals from Russia who were healthy and aged 6 to 90 acted as donors. The CDR3 loop spans 12 amino acids. Germline trimming cut 5 bases from V and 3 bases from J; bases unmatched to any gene: 2. Germline V gene lookup returns CDR1 SGHRS and CDR2 YFSETQ. Sample-barcoded 5' priming and a J-beta primer mix drove a second PCR of roughly 6 to 12 cycles. MiXCR was run by TCRdb on the 5' RACE reads, yielding one entry per CDR3 protein. The sample yields around 1,700,000 distinct CDR3 sequences, 28% seen once. This clonotype was seen once. Antigen: not known. The gene calls are TRBV5-1 and TRBJ2-7, with 7 bases aligning to TRBD1. The specimen was blood. The receptor was derived from a woman aged 25-40 years in good health. The CDR3 loop reads CASSRDSYEQYV. In nucleotides, the CDR3 is TGCGCCAGCAGTAGGGACAGCTACGAGCAGTACGTC.